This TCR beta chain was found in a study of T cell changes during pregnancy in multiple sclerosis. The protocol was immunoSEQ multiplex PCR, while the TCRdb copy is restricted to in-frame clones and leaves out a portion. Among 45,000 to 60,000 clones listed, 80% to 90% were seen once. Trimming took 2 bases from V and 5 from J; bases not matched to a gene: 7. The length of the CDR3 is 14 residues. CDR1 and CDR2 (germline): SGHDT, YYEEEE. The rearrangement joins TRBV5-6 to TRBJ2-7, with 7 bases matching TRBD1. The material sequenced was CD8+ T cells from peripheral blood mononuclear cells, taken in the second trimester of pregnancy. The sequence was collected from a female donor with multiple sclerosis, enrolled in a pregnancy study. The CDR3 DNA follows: TGTGCCAGCAGCTTCCTCAATGGACAGGACGAGCAGTACTTC. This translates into CASSFLNGQDEQYF.